Listed below are T cell receptor beta chains from one sample, sequenced in a study of T cells in Graves' hyperthyroidism and ophthalmopathy. Each CDR3 protein is one row after TCRdb ran MiXCR on the multiplex PCR reads. Of about 710,000 distinct CDR3 sequences listed, over 15% are singletons. The sample consisted of blood. The receptors derive from a man in his late teens or twenties with Graves' hyperthyroidism. Each CDR3 is given with its conserved first and last residue. D genes are given only for firm matches. Not all rows give a size; the values are once, few, many and, for expanded clones, a class.

j_call d_call clone_size v_call cdr3_nt cdr3_aa
TRBJ2-7 TRBD1 . TRBV29-1 TGCAGCGTGAACAGGGGGCAATACGAGCAGTACTTC CSVNRGQYEQYF
TRBJ1-1 . few TRBV9 TGTGCCAGCAGCGTAGCAAACAGGGCGGGCACTGAAGCTTTCTTT CASSVANRAGTEAFF
TRBJ2-5 TRBD2 . TRBV11-2 TGTGCCAGCAGCTTAGCTAGCGGGGGGGGGACCCAGTACTTC CASSLASGGGTQYF
TRBJ1-3 . few TRBV9 TGTGCCAGCAGCGTAGGGGGGCTTGGAAACACCATATATTTT CASSVGGLGNTIYF
TRBJ2-1 TRBD2 . TRBV3-1 TGTGCCAGCAGCAACCGGGACTATATCGGTGAGCAGTTCTTC CASSNRDYIGEQFF
TRBJ1-6 . few TRBV7-3 TGTGCCAGCAGTCCTTCGACAGTATCGCAATCACCCCTCCACTTT CASSPSTVSQSPLHF
TRBJ2-7 . . TRBV20-1 TGCAGTGCTAGAGTACACAGAGCCTACGAGCAGTACTTC CSARVHRAYEQYF
TRBJ1-5 . many TRBV5-1 TGCGCCAGCAGCTTGGTTGGGGGCGATCAGCCCCAGCATTTT CASSLVGGDQPQHF
TRBJ2-3 TRBD2 many TRBV20-1 TGCAGTGCTAGAAGTGGCGGGAGGCCCCTAGATACGCAGTATTTT CSARSGGRPLDTQYF
TRBJ1-5 . . TRBV27 TGTGCCACAAAGGGGCAGGGTGGCCAGCCCCAGCATTTT CATKGQGGQPQHF
TRBJ2-7 TRBD2 . TRBV12-3/TRBV12-4 TGTGCCAGCAGCCTCGGGGGACTAGTATCCGCGGACGAGCAGTACTTC CASSLGGLVSADEQYF
TRBJ2-7 . few TRBV5-1 TGCGCCAGCAGCTTGGCCTTAATAGCGCAATCCTACGAGCAGTACTTC CASSLALIAQSYEQYF
TRBJ1-2 . many TRBV11-2 TGTGCCAGCAGCTTAGATTCCCTTCTTGAGTATGGCTACACCTTC CASSLDSLLEYGYTF
TRBJ2-7 TRBD1 few TRBV20-1 TGCAGTGCTAGTGCATACGGGACAGGGGCCTACGAGCAGTACTTC CSASAYGTGAYEQYF
TRBJ2-7 . . TRBV24-1 TGTGCCACCAGTGAGCCAGGCTCCTACGAGCAGTACTTC CATSEPGSYEQYF
TRBJ1-3 . few TRBV10-3 TGTGCCATCAGTGAGACCCCAAGAAACACCATATATTTT CAISETPRNTIYF
TRBJ2-1 TRBD1 . TRBV14 TGTGCCAGCAGCCAAGTACAGGGGGCTTACAATGAGCAGTTCTTC CASSQVQGAYNEQFF
TRBJ1-6 . few TRBV2 TGTGCCAGCAGTGATAGATCCGGTGGAGGTAGATCACCCCTCCACTTT CASSDRSGGGRSPLHF
TRBJ2-7 . many TRBV29-1 TGCAGCGCCCGGCGGGGTATGTCCTACGAGCAGTACTTC CSARRGMSYEQYF
TRBJ2-1 . many TRBV28 TGTGCCAGCAGTGTTAACCTTAGTAATGAGCAGTTCTTC CASSVNLSNEQFF
TRBJ2-7 . few TRBV6-1 TGTGCCAGCACTACACCAATGGGGGAGCAGTACTTC CASTTPMGEQYF
TRBJ2-1 TRBD2 many TRBV6-1 TGTGCCAGCAGGACTGGACTAGCGGGGTACAATGAGCAGTTCTTC CASRTGLAGYNEQFF
TRBJ1-5 TRBD1 . TRBV19 TGTGCCAGTAGTAAGGGAACGCAGGGGGCTAGGCAGCCCCAGCATTTT CASSKGTQGARQPQHF